The 24 T cell receptor beta chains given below trace back to one sample, sequenced in a study of cytomegalovirus exposure and HLA in healthy donors. 60 Vbeta and 13 Jbeta primers were used in PCR. Clones were read by immunoSEQ multiplex PCR, and TCRdb kept only the in-frame ones, dropping some. The table has 150,000 to 200,000 clones, about four fifths seen once. The material sequenced was PBMCs. Every receptor here comes from a woman between 45 and 65 years old in good health and CMV-seronegative.

The genes are TRBV7-6 and TRBJ2-7; possible D gene TRBD2, 6 bases. The CDR3 contains 16 residues. V was pared by 0 bases and J by 3 bases, with 15 bases between. Germline V CDR1 and CDR2: SGHVS, FNYEAQ. CDR3 nucleotides: TGTGCCAGCAGCTTAGCCGCGGGACTGACTTACTACGAGCAGTACTTC. It encodes CASSLAAGLTYYEQYF.

The rearrangement joins TRBV15 to TRBJ2-3; TRBD2 might be the D (6 bases). This CDR3 comprises 15 residues. The germline V gene has CDR1 LNHNV and CDR2 YYDKDF (reference sequence). Deletions cut 4 bases from V and 3 bases from J, with 14 bases between. The CDR3 reads CATSTGTGFTDTQYF. The CDR3 nucleotides read TGTGCCACCAGCACCGGGACTGGATTTACAGATACGCAGTATTTT. The full variable domain, in which reference TRBV15 and TRBJ2-3 provide the parts outside the CDR3, is DAMVIQNPRYQVTQFGKPVTLSCSQTLNHNVMYWYQQKSSQAPKLLFHYYDKDFNNEADTPDNFQSRRPNTSFCFLDIRSPGLGDTAMYLCATSTGTGFTDTQYFGPGTRLTVL.

V and J are TRBV7-2 and TRBJ1-5; D not certain. Germline V gives CDR1 SGHTA, CDR2 FQGNSA. The CDR3 spans 14 residues. V shed 1 base and J shed 2 bases, with 6 bases lying between them. CDR3: CASSLGSGNQPQHF. CDR3 sequence (DNA): TGTGCCAGCAGCTTAGGGAGCGGCAATCAGCCCCAGCATTTT.

This rearrangement joins TRBV7-3 to TRBJ2-5, with a weak D call TRBD1 (5 bases). The CDR3 length is 15 residues. In germline, CDR1 is SGHTA, CDR2 FQGTGA. The V end lost 0 bases, the J end lost 0 bases, and 8 bases lay between the germline ends. For the CDR3, the DNA is TGTGCCAGCAGCTTAACGGGCAGGGACCAAGAGACCCAGTACTTC. It translates to CASSLTGRDQETQYF.

The CDR3 sequence: CASSKEGQGEKDYGYTF. DNA of the CDR3: TGTGCCAGCAGCAAAGAGGGACAGGGCGAGAAGGACTATGGCTACACCTTC. The rearrangement uses TRBV21-1 and TRBJ1-2; TRBD1, as called in the table, went unchecked against the DNA. TRBV21-1 is flagged as a pseudogene. The CDR3 contains 17 residues.

This chain connects TRBV27 to TRBJ1-2; D unclear. The CDR3 spans 13 residues. V lost 6 bases and J lost 4, with 12 bases in between. In germline, CDR1 is MNHEY, CDR2 SMNVEV (reference sequence). The CDR3 here is CASSQRLGYGYTF. In DNA, the CDR3 is TGTGCCAGCAGCCAGAGGCTCGGCTATGGCTACACCTTC.

CDR3 amino acids: CASSQAQAGTDTQYF. In DNA form, the CDR3 reads TGCGCCAGCAGCCAGGCACAGGCAGGTACAGATACGCAGTATTTT. The chain joins TRBV4-1 to TRBJ2-3, with D possibly being TRBD1 (5 bases). Trimming cost V 3 bases and J 3 bases, with 13 bases left between them. Germline CDR1 is MGHRA and CDR2 is YSYEKL. The CDR3 has 15 amino acids.

This chain connects TRBV7-9 to TRBJ2-3; 7 bases fit TRBD2. Germline CDR1 SEHNR, CDR2 FQNEAQ (reference sequence). This CDR3 spans 14 amino acids. The V and J ends lost 11 bases and 1 base, in that order; junction bases with no gene match: 9. CDR3 bases: TGTGCCGTGGGAGGGGTAGCGGGCACAGATACGCAGTATTTT. Residues: CAVGGVAGTDTQYF.

The V call is TRBV5-1, the J call TRBJ2-7; D is possibly TRBD1 (6 bases). Germline V lookup: CDR1 SGHRS, CDR2 YFSETQ. The CDR3 is made up of 14 amino acids. V lost 4 bases, J lost 3 bases, and 14 bases lay in between. CDR3 residues: CASSTIQGSYEQYF. DNA for the CDR3: TGCGCCAGCAGCACAATCCAGGGGAGCTACGAGCAGTACTTC.

V gene TRBV7-2 combines with J gene TRBJ2-2; unclear D gene. V was trimmed by 6 bases and J by 4 bases, leaving 18 bases between them. The germline CDR1 and CDR2 sequences are SGHTA and FQGNSA. This CDR3 has 16 residues. Here the CDR3 reads CASRKPSTSGTGELFF. CDR3 nucleotide sequence: TGTGCCAGCAGGAAACCCTCGACGTCGGGCACCGGGGAGCTGTTTTTT.

The CDR3 DNA reads as TGTGCCAGCAGCCCCCTCGGACTAGCGGGGAATGAGCAGTTCTTC. This codes for CASSPLGLAGNEQFF. The chain recombines TRBV14 with TRBJ2-1, with 12 bases identical to TRBD2. V gave up 4 bases and J gave up 7 bases; unmatched junction bases: 5. Germline CDR1 SGHDN, CDR2 FVKESK. This CDR3 contains 15 residues.

The chain combines TRBV6-5 with TRBJ1-1; 9 nucleotides match TRBD1. From germline, CDR1 is MNHEY and CDR2 SVGAGI. The CDR3 totals 15 residues. Trimming at V came to 5 bases and at J to 2 bases, leaving 6 bases not matched to a gene. CDR3 DNA: TGTGCCAGCAGTACCTGGGGACAGGGCAACACTGAAGCTTTCTTT. This sequence encodes CASSTWGQGNTEAFF.

The chain couples TRBV7-9 to TRBJ2-7; tentative D call: TRBD2 (7 bases). The CDR3 sequence is 15 residues long. The V end was cut by 5 bases, the J end by 4 bases, with 18 bases between. In germline, CDR1 is SEHNR, CDR2 FQNEAQ (reference sequence). CDR3 coding DNA: TGTGCCAGCAGCCCTCGGGGGGCTCTCATATACGAGCAGTACTTC. This codes for CASSPRGALIYEQYF. The entire variable domain, with the rest obtained from reference TRBV7-9 and TRBJ2-7, is as follows: DTGVSQNPRHKITKRGQNVTFRCDPISEHNRLYWYRQTLGQGPEFLTYFQNEAQLEKSRLLSDRFSAERPKGSFSTLEIQRTEQGDSAMYLCASSPRGALIYEQYFGPGTRLTVT.

The chain links TRBV19 to TRBJ1-5; D is uncertain. V lost 5 bases and J 4 bases, leaving 9 bases between the germline ends. CDR1 LNHDA and CDR2 SQIVND come from the germline V gene (reference sequence). The CDR3 runs 13 residues. The CDR3 DNA reads as TGTGCCAGTAGTTTGGCCCTTAATCAGCCCCAGCATTTT. It encodes CASSLALNQPQHF.

The chain uses TRBV14 and TRBJ1-1; D may be TRBD1 (5 bases). This CDR3 comprises 16 residues. Trimming took off 0 bases at V and 1 base at J, with 12 bases between the two ends. Germline V gene sequence: CDR1 SGHDN, CDR2 FVKESK. CDR3 DNA: TGTGCCAGCAGCCAAGACGGGGGGACCTGGAACACTGAAGCTTTCTTT. Protein: CASSQDGGTWNTEAFF.

The rearrangement links TRBV6-4 to TRBJ2-1; 7 bases line up with TRBD2. The CDR3 sequence is 15 residues long. Per germline, CDR1 MRHNA and CDR2 SNTAGT. V was clipped by 2 bases and J by 10 bases; unmatched bases: 11. CDR3 in DNA: TGTGCCAGCAGTGACGGGATAGCGGGCACGGGGGAGCAGTTCTTC. Its translation is CASSDGIAGTGEQFF.

The CDR3 coding sequence is TGTGCCAGCAGTTTAGCCCCGGGATCTCTTAGTGGAGAGCAGTACTTC. It specifies CASSLAPGSLSGEQYF. This chain links TRBV27 with TRBJ2-7, with D perhaps matching TRBD2 (5 bases). Trimming removed 2 bases from V and 7 bases from J, with 21 bases in between. Germline V gene lookup returns CDR1 MNHEY and CDR2 SMNVEV (reference sequence). This CDR3 has 16 amino acids.

The rearrangement links TRBV5-1 to TRBJ1-2; D not resolved. The length of the CDR3 is 13 residues. V gave up 0 bases and J gave up 2 bases, with 5 bases separating them. Germline-derived CDR1 and CDR2 are SGHRS and YFSETQ. The CDR3, as DNA: TGCGCCAGCAGCTTGGACAAGAACTATGGCTACACCTTC. Its translation is CASSLDKNYGYTF.

This chain's CDR3 is CASSQADRVANEKLFF. The CDR3 nucleotides are TGTGCCAGCAGCCAAGCCGACAGGGTTGCAAATGAAAAACTGTTTTTT. The chain employs TRBV4-2 and TRBJ1-4; the match to TRBD1 covers 7 bases. Germline trimming cut 1 base from V and 5 bases from J; bases unmatched to any gene: 7. CDR3 size: 16 residues. Germline values: CDR1 LGHNA, CDR2 YNFKEQ.

The genes are TRBV28 and TRBJ1-1; D not resolved. Germline V gene lookup returns CDR1 MDHEN and CDR2 SYDVKM. The V end was cut by 5 bases, the J end by 1 base, with 20 bases between. The CDR3 extends over 17 amino acids. CDR3 in amino acids: CASSPPVGWRRNTEAFF. In DNA, the CDR3 is TGTGCCAGCAGTCCCCCGGTAGGCTGGAGGAGGAACACTGAAGCTTTCTTT.

The V gene is TRBV6-6, the J gene TRBJ2-6; maybe TRBD2 (5 bases). Germline V gene sequence: CDR1 MNHNY, CDR2 SVGAGI (reference sequence). The CDR3 consists of 13 residues. V was trimmed by 6 bases and J by 3 bases, leaving 6 bases between them. As DNA, the CDR3 is TGTGCCAGCAGGAGGGATGGGGCCAACGTCCTGACTTTC. This translates into CASRRDGANVLTF.

The chain's CDR3 is CASSSNTRTSGTYEQYF. The CDR3 region has the DNA TGTGCCAGCAGCTCCAATACTAGGACTAGCGGGACCTACGAGCAGTACTTC. The chain carries TRBV7-8 and TRBJ2-7; 12 bases fit TRBD2. Per the germline V gene, CDR1 is SGHVS and CDR2 is FQNEAQ. The CDR3 length is 17 residues. V shed 4 bases and J 2 bases; nucleotides not matched to a gene: 9.

V is TRBV25-1 and J is TRBJ1-2; 7 nucleotides align to TRBD1. The CDR3 sequence is 15 residues long. In germline, CDR1 is MGHDK, CDR2 SYGVNS. J gave up 5 bases and V 4 bases, and 10 bases lay outside the gene matches. The CDR3 here is CASSVAGGSTYGYTF. In nucleotides, the CDR3 is TGTGCCAGCAGTGTGGCAGGGGGTTCGACTTATGGCTACACCTTC.

The V and J genes are TRBV15 and TRBJ1-3; a possible D gene is TRBD1 (5 bases). The CDR3 has 16 residues. V lost 0 bases, J lost 0 bases, and 9 bases lay in between. Germline CDR1 LNHNV, CDR2 YYDKDF (reference sequence). Here the CDR3 DNA reads TGTGCCACCAGCAGAGATTACAGGAACTCTGGAAACACCATATATTTT. Its protein product is CATSRDYRNSGNTIYF.